This entry describes one T cell receptor beta chain. Antigen unknown. The data were taken from a study of Ad26.COV2.S vaccination and SARS-CoV-2 variants. Study-level points and caveats: After vaccination, reports described spike-specific CD8+ and CD4+ T cell responses as showing substantial breadth.

CDR3 length equals 13 residues. Trimming shortened V by 3 bases and J by 5 bases, and 7 bases separated the two germline ends. CDR1 and CDR2 from the germline V gene are WNHNN and SYGVQD (reference sequence). Sequencing was performed with immunoSEQ multiplex PCR; in TCRdb, only in-frame clones are kept and a portion is missing. The repertoire holds 300,000 to 450,000 clones, with 92% as singletons. This TCR was sampled from a human donor who had recovered from COVID-19. The sequenced sample was peripheral blood, obtained after recovery from COVID-19. The gene calls are TRBV10-1 and TRBJ2-2; the D is unclear. CDR3 DNA: TGCGCCAGCAGTGAACTTAAAACCGGGGAGCTGTTTTTT. Translation gives CASSELKTGELFF.